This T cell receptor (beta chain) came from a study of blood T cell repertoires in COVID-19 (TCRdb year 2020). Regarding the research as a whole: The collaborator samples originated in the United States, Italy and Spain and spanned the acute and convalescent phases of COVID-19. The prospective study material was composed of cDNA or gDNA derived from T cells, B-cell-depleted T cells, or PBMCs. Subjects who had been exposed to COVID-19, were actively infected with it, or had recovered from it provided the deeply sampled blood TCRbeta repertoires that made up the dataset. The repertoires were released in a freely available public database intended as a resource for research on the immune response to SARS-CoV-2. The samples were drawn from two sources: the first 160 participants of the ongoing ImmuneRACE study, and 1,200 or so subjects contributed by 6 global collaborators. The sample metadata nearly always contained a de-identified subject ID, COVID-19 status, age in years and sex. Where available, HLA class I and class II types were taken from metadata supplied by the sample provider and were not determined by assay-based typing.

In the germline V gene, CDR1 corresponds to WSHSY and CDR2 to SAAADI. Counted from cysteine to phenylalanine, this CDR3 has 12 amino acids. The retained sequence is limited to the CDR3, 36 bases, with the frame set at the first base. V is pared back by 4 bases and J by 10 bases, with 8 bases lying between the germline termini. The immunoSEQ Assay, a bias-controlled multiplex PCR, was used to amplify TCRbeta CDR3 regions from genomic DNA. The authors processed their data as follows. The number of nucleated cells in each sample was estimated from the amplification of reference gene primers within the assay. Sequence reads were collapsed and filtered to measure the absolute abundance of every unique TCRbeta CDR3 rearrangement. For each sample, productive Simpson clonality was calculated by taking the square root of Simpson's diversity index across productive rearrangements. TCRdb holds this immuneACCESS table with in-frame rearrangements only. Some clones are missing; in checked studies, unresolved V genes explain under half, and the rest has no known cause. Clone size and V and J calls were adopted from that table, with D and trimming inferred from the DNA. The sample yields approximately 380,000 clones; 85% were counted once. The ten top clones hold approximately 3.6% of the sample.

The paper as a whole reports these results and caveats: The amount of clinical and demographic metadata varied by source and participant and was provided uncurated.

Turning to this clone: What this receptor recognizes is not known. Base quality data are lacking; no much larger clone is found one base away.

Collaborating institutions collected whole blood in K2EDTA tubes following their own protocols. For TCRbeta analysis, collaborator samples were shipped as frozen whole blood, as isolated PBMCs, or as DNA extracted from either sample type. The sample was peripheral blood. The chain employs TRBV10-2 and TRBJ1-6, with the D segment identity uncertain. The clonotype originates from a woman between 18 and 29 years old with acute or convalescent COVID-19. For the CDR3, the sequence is CASSGSGSPLHF. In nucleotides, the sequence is TGCGCCAGCAGTGGGTCTGGCTCACCCCTCCACTTT.